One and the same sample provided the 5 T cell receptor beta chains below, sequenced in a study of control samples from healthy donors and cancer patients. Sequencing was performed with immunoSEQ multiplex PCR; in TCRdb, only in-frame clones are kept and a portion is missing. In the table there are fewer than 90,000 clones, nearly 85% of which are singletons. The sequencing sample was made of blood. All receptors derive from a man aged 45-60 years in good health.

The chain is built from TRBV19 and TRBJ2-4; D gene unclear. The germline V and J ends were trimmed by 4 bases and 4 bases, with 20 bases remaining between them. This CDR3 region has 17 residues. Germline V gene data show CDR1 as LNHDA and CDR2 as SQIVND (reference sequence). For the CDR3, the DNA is TGTGCCAGTAGTACCCCACCGACTCGGGCCCAAAAAAACATTCAGTACTTC. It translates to CASSTPPTRAQKNIQYF.

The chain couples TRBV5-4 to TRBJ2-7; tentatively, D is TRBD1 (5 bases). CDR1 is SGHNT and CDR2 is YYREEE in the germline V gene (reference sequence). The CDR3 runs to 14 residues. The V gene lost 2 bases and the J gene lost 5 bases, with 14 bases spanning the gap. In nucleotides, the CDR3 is TGTGCCAGCAGCTTACAAGGGGCCAGGAACGAGCAGTACTTC. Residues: CASSLQGARNEQYF.

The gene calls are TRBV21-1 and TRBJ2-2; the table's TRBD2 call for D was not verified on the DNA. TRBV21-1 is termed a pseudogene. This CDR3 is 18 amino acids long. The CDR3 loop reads CASSKSSLGGENTGELFF. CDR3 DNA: TGTGCCAGCAGCAAATCCTCCCTCGGAGGGGAGAACACCGGGGAGCTGTTTTTT.

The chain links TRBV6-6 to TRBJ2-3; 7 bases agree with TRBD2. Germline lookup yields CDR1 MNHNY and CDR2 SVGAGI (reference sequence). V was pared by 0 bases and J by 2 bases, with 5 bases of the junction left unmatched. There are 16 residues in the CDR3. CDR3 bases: TGTGCCAGCAGTTACTCGACCGGGGGGAACACAGATACGCAGTATTTT. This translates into CASSYSTGGNTDTQYF.

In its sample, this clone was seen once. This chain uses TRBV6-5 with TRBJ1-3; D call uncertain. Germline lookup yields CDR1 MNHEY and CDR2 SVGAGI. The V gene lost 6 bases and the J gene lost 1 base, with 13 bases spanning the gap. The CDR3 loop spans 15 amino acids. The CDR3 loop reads CASSKLRKSGNTIYF. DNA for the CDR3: TGTGCCAGCAGCAAACTCAGGAAGTCTGGAAACACCATATATTTT.